This TCR beta chain comes out of a study of T cells in Graves' hyperthyroidism and ophthalmopathy. Notes on the study in general: The majority of expanded thyroid clonotypes above 0.001 also appeared in blood.

From germline, CDR1 is SGHTA and CDR2 FQGTGA. The J segment lost 7 bases and the V segment lost 2 bases, leaving 6 bases of the junction unmatched. The CDR3 sequence is 14 residues long. From RNA transcripts, TCR beta CDR3 regions were amplified. A set of HTBI primers served as the primers for a first-round RT-PCR of the TCR CDR3. In TCRdb, the multiplex PCR reads were re-called with MiXCR into one record per CDR3 protein. The sample consists of 800,000 or so distinct CDR3 sequences, roughly 37% of them appearing once. This clonotype came up a few times. Its antigen remains unknown. This sequence was found in a man aged 18 to 35 with Graves' hyperthyroidism. Sample: blood. This chain joins TRBV7-3 and TRBJ2-7, with 9 bases lining up with TRBD1. The CDR3 region has the DNA TGTGCCAGCAGCTTAGGGACAGGGAGAAGTGAGCAGTACTTC. Translated, it gives CASSLGTGRSEQYF.